This T cell receptor (beta chain) was found in a study of human T cells and chemical hapten exposure. Looking at the study overall: 2% DPC applied to a roughly 2 cm by roughly 2 cm arm area sensitized donors. All through the roughly 25-week study, the scalp of each patient received diphenylcyclopropenone doses weekly. Study-level results: DPC sensitization produced no change in TCRs with frequency above 1 in 1000.

TCRdb re-called the RACE reads with MiXCR, one entry per CDR3 protein. The sample yields tens of thousands of distinct CDR3 sequences, about 6.8% seen once. In the case of this clonotype: Antigen: not known.

Time point reported: patch test 1, 2 weeks after DPC sensitization. The sample's treatment: therapeutic diphenylcyclopropenone sensitization with weekly scalp DPC. Blood sampling preceded each patch test application. The V end was cut by 10 bases, the J end by 4 bases, with 18 bases between. CDR3 size: 14 residues. The clonotype originates from a woman younger than 45 with alopecia areata. Some clones in this sample may be carry-over from other donors' samples. The specimen comprised whole blood, sampled in connection with sensitization to the hapten diphenylcyclopropenone (DPC). The genes are TRBV12-3 or TRBV12-4 and TRBJ2-3; D is perhaps TRBD2 (5 bases). The CDR3, as DNA: TGTGCCACCCGATTTCGGGTTAGCGCAGATACGCAGTATTTT. Protein product: CATRFRVSADTQYF.